This T cell receptor (beta chain) was recovered during a study of T cell repertoires in cytomegalovirus infection. Study-level information: It was the public TCR beta signatures that indicated both CMV infection and matching HLA type.

This CDR3 region has 14 residues. V shed 7 bases and J shed 3 bases, with 13 bases lying between them. TCRdb re-called the reads through MiXCR, storing one row per CDR3 protein. The table shows around 320,000 distinct CDR3 sequences, with 8% to 9.5% occurring only once. This TCR was sampled from a human donor in good health (CMV status not recorded). Some clones in this sample may be carry-over from other donors' samples. Sequenced input: PBMCs. This sequence joins TRBV12-3 or TRBV12-4 and TRBJ1-5; D may be TRBD1 (5 bases). The CDR3 loop reads CASISDSDNQPQHF. DNA of the CDR3: TGTGCCAGCATCTCTGACAGCGACAATCAGCCCCAGCATTTT.